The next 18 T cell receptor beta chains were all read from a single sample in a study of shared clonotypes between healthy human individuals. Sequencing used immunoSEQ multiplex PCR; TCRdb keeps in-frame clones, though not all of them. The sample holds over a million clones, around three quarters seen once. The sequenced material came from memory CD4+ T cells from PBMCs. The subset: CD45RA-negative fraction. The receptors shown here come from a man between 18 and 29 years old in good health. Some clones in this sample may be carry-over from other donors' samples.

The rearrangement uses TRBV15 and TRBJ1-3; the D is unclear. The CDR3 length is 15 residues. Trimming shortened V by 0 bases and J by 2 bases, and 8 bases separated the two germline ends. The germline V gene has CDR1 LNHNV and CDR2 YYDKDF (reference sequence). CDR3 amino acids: CATSRDPQTGNTIYF. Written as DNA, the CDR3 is TGTGCCACCAGCAGAGATCCACAGACTGGAAACACCATATATTTT.

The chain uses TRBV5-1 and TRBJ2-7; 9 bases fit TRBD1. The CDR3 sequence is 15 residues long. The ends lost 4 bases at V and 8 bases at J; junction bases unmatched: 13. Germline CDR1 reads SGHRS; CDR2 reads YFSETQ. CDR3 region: CASSGATGQGIKQYF. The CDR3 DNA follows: TGCGCCAGCAGCGGAGCAACGGGACAGGGAATTAAGCAGTACTTC.

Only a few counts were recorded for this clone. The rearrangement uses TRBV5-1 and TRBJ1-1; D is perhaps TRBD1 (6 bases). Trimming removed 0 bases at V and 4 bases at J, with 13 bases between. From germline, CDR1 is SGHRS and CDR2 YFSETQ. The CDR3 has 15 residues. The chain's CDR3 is CASSLVGGTGTEAFF. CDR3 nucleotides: TGCGCCAGCAGCTTGGTCGGGGGCACGGGCACTGAAGCTTTCTTT.

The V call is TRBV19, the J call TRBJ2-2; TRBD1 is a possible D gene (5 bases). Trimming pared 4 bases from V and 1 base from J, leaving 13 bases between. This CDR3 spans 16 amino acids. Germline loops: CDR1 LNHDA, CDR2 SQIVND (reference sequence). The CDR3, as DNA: TGTGCCAGTAGTAAACCTGACAGCTTGAACACCGGGGAGCTGTTTTTT. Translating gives CASSKPDSLNTGELFF.

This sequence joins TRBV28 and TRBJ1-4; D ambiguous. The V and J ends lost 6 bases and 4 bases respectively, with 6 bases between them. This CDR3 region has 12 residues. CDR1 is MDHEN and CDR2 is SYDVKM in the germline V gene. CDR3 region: CASSLINEKLFF. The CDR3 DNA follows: TGTGCCAGCAGCTTAATTAATGAAAAACTGTTTTTT.

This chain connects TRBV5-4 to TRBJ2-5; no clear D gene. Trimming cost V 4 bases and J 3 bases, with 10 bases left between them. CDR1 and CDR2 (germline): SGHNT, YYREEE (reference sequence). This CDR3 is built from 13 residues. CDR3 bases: TGTGCCAGCAGCCTGGACCCGAAAGAGACCCAGTACTTC. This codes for CASSLDPKETQYF. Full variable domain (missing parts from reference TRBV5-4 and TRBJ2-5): ETGVTQSPTHLIKTRGQQVTLRCSSQSGHNTVSWYQQALGQGPQFIFQYYREEENGRGNFPPRFSGLQFPNYSSELNVNALELDDSALYLCASSLDPKETQYFGPGTRLLVL.

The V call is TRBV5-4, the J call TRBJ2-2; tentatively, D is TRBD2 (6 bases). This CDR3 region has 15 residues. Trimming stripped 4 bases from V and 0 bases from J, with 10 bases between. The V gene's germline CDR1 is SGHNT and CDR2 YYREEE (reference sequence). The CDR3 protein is CASSGRTANTGELFF. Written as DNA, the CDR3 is TGTGCCAGCAGCGGGAGGACTGCGAACACCGGGGAGCTGTTTTTT.

The CDR3 is CAWSVHYNSPLHF. The CDR3 DNA reads TGTGCCTGGAGTGTCCACTATAATTCACCCCTCCACTTT. The chain employs TRBV30 and TRBJ1-6; D call uncertain. CDR3 length: 13 amino acids. Trimming took 0 bases from V and 3 from J, leaving 3 bases between them. CDR1 and CDR2 (germline): GTSNPN, SVGIG (reference sequence).

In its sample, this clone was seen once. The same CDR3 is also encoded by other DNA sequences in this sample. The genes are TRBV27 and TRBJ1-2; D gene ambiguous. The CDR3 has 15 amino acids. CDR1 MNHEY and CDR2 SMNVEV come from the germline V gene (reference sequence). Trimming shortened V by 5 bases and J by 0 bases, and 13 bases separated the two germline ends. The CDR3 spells CASSPLDTANYGYTF. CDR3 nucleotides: TGTGCCAGCAGTCCCCTCGACACTGCTAACTATGGCTACACCTTC.

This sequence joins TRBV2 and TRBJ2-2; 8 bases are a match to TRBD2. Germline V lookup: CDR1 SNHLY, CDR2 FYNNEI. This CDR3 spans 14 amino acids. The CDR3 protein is CASQAGVGTGELFF. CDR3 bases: TGTGCGAGCCAAGCGGGAGTAGGGACCGGGGAGCTGTTTTTT.

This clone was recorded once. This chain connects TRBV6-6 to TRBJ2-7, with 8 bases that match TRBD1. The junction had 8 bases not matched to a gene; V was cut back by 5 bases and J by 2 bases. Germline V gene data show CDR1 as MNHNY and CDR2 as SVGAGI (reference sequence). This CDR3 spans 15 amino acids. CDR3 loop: CASSPTDRAPYEQYF. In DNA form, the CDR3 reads TGTGCCAGCAGTCCAACGGACAGGGCTCCCTACGAGCAGTACTTC.

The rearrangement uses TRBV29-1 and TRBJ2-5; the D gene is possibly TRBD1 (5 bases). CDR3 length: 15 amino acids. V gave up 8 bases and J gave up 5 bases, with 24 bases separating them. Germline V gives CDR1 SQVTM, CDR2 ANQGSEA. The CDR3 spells CSISTPQGSPETQYF. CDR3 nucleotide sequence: TGCAGCATAAGCACCCCCCAGGGAAGTCCCGAGACCCAGTACTTC.

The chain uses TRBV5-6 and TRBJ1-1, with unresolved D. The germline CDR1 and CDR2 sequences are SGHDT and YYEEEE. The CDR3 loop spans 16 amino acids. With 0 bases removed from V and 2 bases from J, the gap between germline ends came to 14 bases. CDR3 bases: TGTGCCAGCAGCTTGGATCCGGTCCAACATAACACTGAAGCTTTCTTT. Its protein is CASSLDPVQHNTEAFF.

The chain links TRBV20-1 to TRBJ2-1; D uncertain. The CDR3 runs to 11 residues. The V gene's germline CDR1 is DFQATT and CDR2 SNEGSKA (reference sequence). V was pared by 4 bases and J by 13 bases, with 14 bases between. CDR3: CSANAGGDQFF. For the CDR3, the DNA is TGCAGTGCTAATGCCGGCGGAGATCAGTTCTTC.

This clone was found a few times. The CDR3 here is CSARFGSEAFF. DNA for the CDR3: TGCAGTGCTCGATTTGGGTCTGAAGCTTTCTTT. The chain combines TRBV20-1 with TRBJ1-1; no firm D call. In germline, CDR1 is DFQATT, CDR2 SNEGSKA (reference sequence). V was trimmed by 5 bases and J by 6 bases, leaving 10 bases between them. There are 11 residues in the CDR3.

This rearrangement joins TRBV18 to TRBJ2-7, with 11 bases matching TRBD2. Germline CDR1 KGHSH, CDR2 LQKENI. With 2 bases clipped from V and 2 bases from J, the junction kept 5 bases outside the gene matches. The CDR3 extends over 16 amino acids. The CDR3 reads CASSPSSGRLPYEQYF. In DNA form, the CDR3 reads TGTGCCAGCTCACCATCTAGCGGGAGGCTTCCCTACGAGCAGTACTTC.

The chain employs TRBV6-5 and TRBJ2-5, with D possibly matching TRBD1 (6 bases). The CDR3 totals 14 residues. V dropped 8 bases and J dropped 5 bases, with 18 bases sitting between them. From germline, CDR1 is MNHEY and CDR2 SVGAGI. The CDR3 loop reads CASRSSRGKETQYF. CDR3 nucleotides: TGTGCCAGCCGTTCTTCGAGGGGGAAGGAGACCCAGTACTTC.

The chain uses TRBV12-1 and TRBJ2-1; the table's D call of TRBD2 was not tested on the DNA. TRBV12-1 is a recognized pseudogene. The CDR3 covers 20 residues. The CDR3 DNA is TGTGCCAGCAGCCACGCGGGGGGCGGGCCGGGACTAGGACCTCACAATGAGCAGTTCTTC. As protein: CASSHAGGGPGLGPHNEQFF.